This T cell receptor beta chain was recorded in a study of blood T cell repertoires in COVID-19. At the level of the study: Spain, Italy and the United States supplied samples that represented acute and convalescent COVID-19. In each case, the material was cDNA or gDNA derived from T cells, B-cell-depleted T cells, or PBMCs.

Original processing notes: Amplification of reference gene primers provided the estimated nucleated cell counts. Only in-frame clones appear in the TCRdb table, and some are missing; sequencing was by immunoSEQ multiplex PCR. That table supplies the V and J calls and clone size; D and trimming were determined from the DNA. The repertoire holds roughly 200,000 clones, with approximately 79% as singletons. The CDR3 spans 9 residues. Trimming stripped 11 bases from V and 11 bases from J, with 11 bases between. The germline gives CDR1 ENHRY, CDR2 SYGVKD. The V gene is TRBV10-3, the J gene TRBJ2-3; D perhaps matches TRBD1 (5 bases). Sequenced material: peripheral blood. This TCR came from a man aged 50-60 years who had recovered from COVID-19. The CDR3 nucleotides read TGTGCCCCGGAAGGGGAGCAGTATTTT. Protein: CAPEGEQYF.